These T cell receptor beta chains were read from a single sample in a study of blood T cell repertoires in COVID-19. Generated by immunoSEQ multiplex PCR, the TCRdb table keeps only in-frame clones and is missing some. This table has about 80,000 clones, about four fifths appearing once. What was sequenced was peripheral blood. The receptors were gathered from a woman between 40 and 55 years old with active or convalescent COVID-19. The CDR3 runs from the conserved cysteine through the conserved F or W. Fields, in order: clone size, J gene, D gene, V gene, CDR3 protein, CDR3 DNA. A D gene is named only where the DNA matches it firmly. Clone size is not always given. Where it is, it says once, few, many or a class for expanded clones.

>NA|TRBJ2-1|NA|TRBV19
CASSIGQWKDEQFF
TGTGCCAGTAGTATAGGACAGTGGAAAGATGAGCAGTTCTTC
>once|TRBJ2-7|TRBD1|TRBV28
CASSFAGGAWGQYF
TGTGCCAGCAGTTTCGCAGGGGGCGCATGGGGGCAGTACTTC
>NA|TRBJ1-5|NA|TRBV28
CASSPLSGQGHQPQHF
TGTGCCAGCAGCCCCCTGTCGGGGCAGGGGCATCAGCCCCAGCATTTT
>NA|TRBJ2-3|TRBD2|TRBV7-9
CASSFTSGATDTQYF
TGTGCCAGCAGCTTTACTAGCGGAGCCACAGATACGCAGTATTTT
>NA|TRBJ2-2|TRBD2|TRBV4-3
CASSPRIAGVTGELFF
TGCGCCAGCAGCCCCCGGATAGCGGGAGTAACCGGGGAGCTGTTTTTT
>NA|TRBJ1-1|TRBD1|TRBV25-1
CASTQPRTGASTEAFF
TGTGCCAGCACCCAACCTCGGACAGGGGCGAGCACTGAAGCTTTCTTT
>NA|TRBJ2-1|TRBD2|TRBV7-7
CASSLGWIAGGQCSYNEQFF
TGTGCCAGCAGCTTAGGGTGGATAGCGGGAGGGCAGTGCTCCTACAATGAGCAGTTCTTC
>NA|TRBJ2-1|TRBD1|TRBV24-1
CATRIGTDNEQFF
TGTGCCACCCGCATCGGGACAGACAATGAGCAGTTCTTC
>NA|TRBJ2-3|TRBD1|TRBV19
CASSEGQGGDTQYF
TGTGCCAGTAGTGAGGGACAGGGAGGAGATACGCAGTATTTT
>once|TRBJ1-1|TRBD1|TRBV18
CASSTDRGTEAFF
TGTGCCAGCTCAACCGACAGGGGGACTGAAGCTTTCTTT
>NA|TRBJ1-1|TRBD1|TRBV24-1
CATSRGLNTEAFF
TGTGCCACCAGCAGGGGGTTGAACACTGAAGCTTTCTTT
>NA|TRBJ1-1|NA|TRBV7-8
CASSLFREAGAFF
TGTGCCAGCAGCTTATTCCGGGAGGCTGGCGCTTTCTTT
>NA|TRBJ1-2|TRBD1|TRBV5-1
CASSPLTGQGNYGYTF
TGCGCCAGCAGCCCCCTTACGGGACAGGGCAACTATGGCTACACCTTC
>NA|TRBJ1-1|NA|TRBV29-1
CSAKSTGTEAFF
TGCAGCGCCAAATCTACAGGGACTGAAGCTTTCTTT
>NA|TRBJ2-1|NA|TRBV5-4
CASSEAHILEQFF
TGTGCCAGCAGCGAGGCCCATATCCTTGAGCAGTTCTTC
>NA|TRBJ2-4|TRBD1|TRBV2
CASSAGQGADIQYF
TGTGCCAGCAGTGCGGGACAGGGGGCGGACATTCAGTACTTC
>NA|TRBJ2-7|TRBD1|TRBV10-1
CASSESWGTGGGYEQYF
TGCGCCAGCAGTGAGTCTTGGGGGACAGGGGGCGGCTACGAGCAGTACTTC
>NA|TRBJ2-5|TRBD1|TRBV5-4
CASSSRQGVETQYF
TGTGCCAGCAGCTCCCGACAGGGGGTTGAGACCCAGTACTTC
>NA|TRBJ1-1|NA|TRBV30
CAWSVQVRTEAFF
TGTGCCTGGAGTGTACAGGTAAGGACTGAAGCTTTCTTT
>few|TRBJ1-5|NA|TRBV28
CASSLRTVTNQPQHF
TGTGCCAGCAGTTTAAGGACAGTGACAAATCAGCCCCAGCATTTT
>NA|TRBJ1-2|NA|TRBV24-1
CATSDFGKGYTF
TGTGCCACCAGTGATTTTGGCAAGGGCTACACCTTC
>few|TRBJ2-1|TRBD2|TRBV15
CATSRDSWRESGLYNEQFF
TGTGCCACCAGCAGAGATTCGTGGCGGGAGTCTGGCCTGTACAATGAGCAGTTCTTC
>NA|TRBJ2-4|TRBD1|TRBV20-1
CSADRAGQYF
TGCAGTGCCGACAGGGCAGGACAGTACTTC
>NA|TRBJ2-1|NA|TRBV14
CASSQVGRGRPNEQFF
TGTGCCAGCAGCCAAGTGGGTCGAGGGAGGCCCAATGAGCAGTTCTTC
>NA|TRBJ2-7|TRBD1|TRBV6-6
CASSRTGLSYEQYF
TGTGCCAGCAGCCGGACAGGTTTATCCTACGAGCAGTACTTC
>NA|TRBJ2-3|TRBD2|TRBV7-2
CASSPGLAGGLIRAQYF
TGTGCCAGCAGCCCGGGACTAGCGGGGGGCCTTATTAGGGCGCAGTATTTT
>NA|TRBJ1-2|TRBD1|TRBV2
CASSRDRDDYGYTF
TGTGCCAGCAGTCGGGACAGGGACGACTATGGCTACACCTTC